Included here is one T cell receptor beta chain sequence, with context. The CDR3 is 13 residues long. Germline V gene lookup returns CDR1 SNHLY and CDR2 FYNNEI. The authors ran a second PCR of roughly 6 to 12 cycles using a sample-barcoded 5' primer and a J-beta primer mix. All cDNA molecules were each tagged by a template-switch adaptor with 12 random nucleotides. Per-sample output comprised a minimum of 2.5 million paired-end reads containing CDR3. Each CDR3 protein is one row after TCRdb ran MiXCR on the 5' RACE reads. The table records 650,000 to 900,000 distinct CDR3 sequences, around 62% of them present only once. These data come from a study of blood T cells in healthy people across ages.

The TCR originated in a young man in good health. The chain couples TRBV2 to TRBJ2-7; tentative D call: TRBD1 (5 bases). The J call is in doubt because the DNA end fits TRBJ2-1 better. Sample: blood. This CDR3 is CASSREGVPEQFF. In DNA, the CDR3 is TGTGCCAGCAGCCGAGAAGGGGTCCCGGAGCAGTTCTTC.